One sample yielded the 9 T cell receptor beta chains listed below, sequenced in a study of blood T cell repertoires in COVID-19. Generated by immunoSEQ multiplex PCR, the TCRdb table keeps only in-frame clones and is missing some. Of 130,000 or so clones listed, roughly 80% are singletons. Sequenced: peripheral blood. These receptors were collected from a man aged 50 to 59 with acute or convalescent COVID-19.

This clone was picked up a small number of times. The rearrangement uses TRBV6-4 and TRBJ2-1; D ambiguous. CDR3 length: 15 amino acids. V lost 0 bases and J lost 0, with 6 bases in between. The germline V gene encodes CDR1 MRHNA and CDR2 SNTAGT. CDR3 region: CASSDSPGSYNEQFF. CDR3 coding DNA: TGTGCCAGCAGTGACTCGCCAGGCTCCTACAATGAGCAGTTCTTC.

The chain is built from TRBV6-5 and TRBJ1-4, with 9 bases that match TRBD1. The CDR3 runs 14 residues. V lost 4 bases, J lost 8 bases, and 5 bases stayed unmatched. Per the germline V gene, CDR1 is MNHEY and CDR2 is SVGAGI. The CDR3 reads CASSLGQGEEKLFF. Here the CDR3 DNA reads TGTGCCAGCAGTTTGGGACAGGGTGAGGAAAAACTGTTTTTT.

A word on this clone: Other nucleotide sequences from this sample produce the same CDR3. The genes are TRBV6-5 and TRBJ1-2, with D unresolved. Looked up from germline, CDR1 is MNHEY and CDR2 is SVGAGI. The V end was cut by 0 bases, the J end by 1 base, with 6 bases between. The CDR3 is 14 residues long. The CDR3 spells CASSYSAGNYGYTF. As DNA, the CDR3 is TGTGCCAGCAGTTACTCAGCGGGTAACTATGGCTACACCTTC.

This clone was counted a few times. The chain couples TRBV6-5 to TRBJ2-1; no reliable D call. In germline, CDR1 is MNHEY, CDR2 SVGAGI. The V end lost 4 bases, the J end lost 6 bases, and 13 bases lay between the germline ends. The CDR3 loop spans 14 amino acids. This chain's CDR3 is CASSSWRSTNEQFF. The CDR3 DNA reads TGTGCCAGCAGTTCGTGGCGGAGCACCAATGAGCAGTTCTTC.

CDR3 DNA sequence: TGCGCCAGCAGCTTTGCAGGGGGCCAGACTGAAGCTTTCTTT. The encoded protein is CASSFAGGQTEAFF. V gene TRBV5-1 combines with J gene TRBJ1-1; TRBD1 matches at 8 bases. The CDR3 is made up of 14 amino acids. Germline V CDR1 and CDR2: SGHRS, YFSETQ. Trimming at V came to 2 bases and at J to 5 bases, leaving 5 bases not matched to a gene.

This rearrangement joins TRBV2 to TRBJ2-7; TRBD2 might be the D (5 bases). Looked up from germline, CDR1 is SNHLY and CDR2 is FYNNEI. CDR3 length: 12 amino acids. The V gene lost 8 bases and the J gene lost 5 bases, with 13 bases spanning the gap. This CDR3 reads CASSERGHEQYV. The CDR3 DNA follows: TGTGCCAGCTCCGAACGGGGTCACGAGCAGTACGTC.

This clone came up once. The gene calls are TRBV7-9 and TRBJ2-5; possible D gene TRBD2, 6 bases. The V and J ends lost 4 bases and 5 bases respectively, with 17 bases between them. Germline lookup yields CDR1 SEHNR and CDR2 FQNEAQ (reference sequence). The CDR3 contains 15 residues. The chain's CDR3 is CASSYLRDSVETQYF. The CDR3, as DNA: TGTGCCAGCAGCTACCTCCGGGACTCGGTCGAGACCCAGTACTTC.

The chain carries TRBV2 and TRBJ2-3; tentatively, D is TRBD2 (5 bases). CDR3 size: 14 residues. CDR1 is SNHLY, CDR2 FYNNEI, per germline. V was trimmed by 2 bases and J by 4 bases, leaving 10 bases between them. The CDR3 here is CASSETRAPDTQYF. CDR3 bases: TGTGCCAGCAGTGAAACGAGGGCCCCAGATACGCAGTATTTT.

The V call is TRBV5-1, the J call TRBJ2-3; D gene ambiguous. The CDR3 totals 12 residues. V was trimmed by 4 bases and J by 0 bases, leaving 3 bases between them. Germline assignment: CDR1 SGHRS and CDR2 YFSETQ. The DNA for the CDR3 is TGCGCCAGCAGCCAAAGCACAGATACGCAGTATTTT. The encoded protein is CASSQSTDTQYF.